Shown below are 24 T cell receptor beta chains from a single sample sequenced in a study of blood T cell repertoires in COVID-19. Libraries were prepared by immunoSEQ multiplex PCR; TCRdb keeps only in-frame clonotypes and omits some of them. Here the sample spans some 42,000 clones, around 87% being singletons. Sequences were obtained from peripheral blood. The receptors stem from a man in his thirties or forties with active or convalescent COVID-19.

V usage is TRBV19 and J usage is TRBJ1-2; TRBD1 might be the D (6 bases). Deletions cut 5 bases from V and 0 bases from J, with 10 bases between. CDR1 is LNHDA and CDR2 is SQIVND in the germline V gene (reference sequence). The CDR3 runs to 14 residues. CDR3 sequence: CASSEQGANYGYTF. CDR3 coding DNA: TGTGCCAGTAGTGAACAGGGAGCTAACTATGGCTACACCTTC.

This sequence joins TRBV27 and TRBJ2-2; TRBD1 is a possible D gene (6 bases). Trimming removed 1 base from V and 4 bases from J, with 10 bases in between. CDR1 and CDR2 from the germline V gene are MNHEY and SMNVEV (reference sequence). The CDR3 has 15 amino acids. CDR3 coding DNA: TGTGCCAGCAGTTTATGGGGGCCTACCACCGGGGAGCTGTTTTTT. This sequence encodes CASSLWGPTTGELFF.

The chain couples TRBV4-2 to TRBJ1-1; 8 bases fit TRBD1. V lost 4 bases, J lost 6 bases, and 7 bases stayed unmatched. CDR1 is LGHNA and CDR2 is YNFKEQ in the germline V gene. The CDR3 sequence is 14 residues long. CDR3 residues: CASSPTRTGPEAFF. CDR3 DNA sequence: TGTGCCAGCAGCCCAACGCGGACAGGGCCTGAAGCTTTCTTT.

This chain joins TRBV24-1 and TRBJ2-7, with D hard to call. The CDR3 extends over 14 amino acids. The germline V gene encodes CDR1 KGHDR and CDR2 SFDVKD. V was shortened by 5 bases and J by 0 bases, with 10 bases between the two germline ends. The DNA for the CDR3 is TGTGCCACCAGTGGAGAGAAAAGCTCCTACGAGCAGTACGTC. This codes for CATSGEKSSYEQYV.

This sequence joins TRBV27 and TRBJ1-1; possibly TRBD1 for D (5 bases). The V end was cut by 6 bases, the J end by 6 bases, with 14 bases between. This CDR3 is 13 amino acids long. Germline V gives CDR1 MNHEY, CDR2 SMNVEV (reference sequence). In DNA form, the CDR3 reads TGTGCCAGCAGGTCAGCGGGGGTCCCTGAAGCTTTCTTT. It codes for CASRSAGVPEAFF.

CDR3 loop: CASSPKQMDRGAYGYTF. CDR3 DNA sequence: TGTGCCAGCAGCCCAAAACAGATGGACAGGGGGGCCTATGGCTACACCTTC. V and J are TRBV7-8 and TRBJ1-2; 10 bases line up with TRBD1. This CDR3 contains 17 residues. CDR1 and CDR2 (germline): SGHVS, FQNEAQ. J lost 4 bases, V lost 5 bases, and 13 bases had no gene match.

This clone was recorded a few times. The chain joins TRBV24-1 to TRBJ2-5, with D maybe TRBD1 (7 bases). The CDR3 has 14 residues. The V gene's germline CDR1 is KGHDR and CDR2 SFDVKD. V shed 4 bases and J shed 4 bases, with 12 bases lying between them. In DNA, the CDR3 is TGTGCCACCAGTGAGACAGGGACTGGAGAGACCCAGTACTTC. Encoded protein: CATSETGTGETQYF.

The rearrangement joins TRBV7-6 to TRBJ1-5; TRBD1 matches at 8 bases. The CDR3 covers 18 residues. The V gene's germline CDR1 is SGHVS and CDR2 FNYEAQ. Trimming removed 1 base from V and 0 bases from J; junction bases left unmatched: 8. CDR3 coding DNA: TGTGCCAGCAGCTTAGGGAAAGGGACAGGTTATAGCAATCAGCCCCAGCATTTT. It specifies CASSLGKGTGYSNQPQHF.

V is TRBV12-5 and J is TRBJ1-2, with no clear D. CDR1 and CDR2 from the germline V gene are LGHNT and FRNRAP. V was trimmed by 0 bases and J by 2 bases, leaving 7 bases between them. This CDR3 region has 14 residues. The CDR3 nucleotides read TGTGCTAGTGGTTTGGTATACAGCAACTATGGCTACACCTTC. Its protein is CASGLVYSNYGYTF.

This chain uses TRBV25-1 with TRBJ2-2, with TRBD1 identical over 7 bases. J lost 3 bases, V lost 4 bases, and 2 bases had no gene match. Germline V gives CDR1 MGHDK, CDR2 SYGVNS. The CDR3 totals 14 residues. The CDR3 region has the DNA TGTGCCAGCAGTGGGGACAGAGACACCGGGGAGCTGTTTTTT. It is translated as CASSGDRDTGELFF.

The chain uses TRBV27 and TRBJ1-1; D is perhaps TRBD1 (5 bases). Trimming removed 0 bases at V and 5 bases at J, with 13 bases between. The CDR3 is 15 amino acids. CDR1 MNHEY and CDR2 SMNVEV come from the germline V gene (reference sequence). The CDR3 loop is CASSLSSGVLTEAFF. CDR3 DNA: TGTGCCAGCAGTTTATCGTCGGGGGTACTAACTGAAGCTTTCTTT.

CDR3 coding DNA: TGTGCCACCAGCAGAGACCCGACTAGCGGCGGGAGGGTGCAGTTCTTC. Amino acid sequence: CATSRDPTSGGRVQFF. The chain combines TRBV15 with TRBJ2-1, with 9 bases fitting TRBD2. V lost 0 bases and J lost 12; bases outside the gene matches: 12. This CDR3 is built from 16 residues. The germline V gene encodes CDR1 LNHNV and CDR2 YYDKDF (reference sequence).

V is TRBV6-1 and J is TRBJ1-3; a possible D gene is TRBD1 (5 bases). The CDR3 is made up of 15 amino acids. CDR1 is MNHNS and CDR2 is SASEGT in the germline V gene. V was shortened by 5 bases and J by 6 bases, with 17 bases between the two germline ends. This CDR3 reads CASSSGQVGENTIYF. The DNA of the CDR3 is TGTGCCAGCAGTTCCGGACAAGTAGGGGAAAACACCATATATTTT.

V and J are TRBV5-1 and TRBJ1-6, with 12 nucleotides matching TRBD1. Germline lookup yields CDR1 SGHRS and CDR2 YFSETQ. The CDR3 is 15 amino acids. J lost 7 bases, V lost 3 bases, and 2 bases had no gene match. This CDR3 is CASSWGQGANSPLHF. The CDR3 DNA reads as TGCGCCAGCAGCTGGGGACAGGGGGCCAATTCACCCCTCCACTTT.

The chain couples TRBV21-1 to TRBJ1-5; the table's D call of TRBD1 was not tested on the DNA. TRBV21-1 is an annotated pseudogene. The CDR3 has 18 residues. Written as DNA, the CDR3 is TGTGCCAGCAGCAAAGCTCGTGGGGCAGGCTATAGCAATCAGCCCCAGCATTTT. Protein product: CASSKARGAGYSNQPQHF.

The CDR3 region has the DNA TGCGCCAGCAGCCAGGACAGGGGTAGGTCACCCCTCCACTTT. Its protein is CASSQDRGRSPLHF. The rearrangement uses TRBV5-1 and TRBJ1-6; 9 nucleotides agree with TRBD1. V gave up 4 bases and J gave up 10 bases; unmatched junction bases: 6. CDR1 SGHRS and CDR2 YFSETQ come from the germline V gene. The CDR3 contains 14 residues.

The chain has TRBV11-3 and TRBJ2-5, with D unclear. The germline V gene encodes CDR1 SGHNT and CDR2 YENEEA. Trimming took 1 base from V and 5 from J, leaving 11 bases between them. This CDR3 region has 14 residues. The CDR3 region is CASSLVQSSETQYF. The CDR3 bases are TGTGCCAGCAGCTTAGTACAGTCTTCGGAGACCCAGTACTTC.

The rearrangement uses TRBV6-6 and TRBJ2-4; TRBD1 matches at 10 bases. J lost 3 bases, V lost 6 bases, and 5 bases had no gene match. This CDR3 has 15 residues. Germline CDR1 reads MNHNY; CDR2 reads SVGAGI (reference sequence). The CDR3 region is CASSDRGQSKNIQYF. The CDR3 coding sequence is TGTGCCAGCAGCGACAGGGGGCAAAGCAAAAACATTCAGTACTTC.

This chain joins TRBV11-3 and TRBJ1-1, with 8 bases identical to TRBD1. The ends lost 3 bases at V and 0 bases at J; junction bases unmatched: 3. This CDR3 region has 15 residues. CDR1 SGHNT and CDR2 YENEEA come from the germline V gene. The CDR3 sequence is CASSFGQGMNTEAFF. The DNA of the CDR3 is TGTGCCAGCAGCTTTGGACAGGGAATGAACACTGAAGCTTTCTTT.

The V and J genes are TRBV20-1 and TRBJ2-7; 8 nucleotides match TRBD1. Germline V CDR1 and CDR2: DFQATT, SNEGSKA (reference sequence). This CDR3 region has 16 residues. The J segment lost 6 bases and the V segment lost 6 bases, leaving 19 bases of the junction unmatched. CDR3 in amino acids: CSASPPRQGQLREQYF. The CDR3 coding sequence is TGCAGTGCCAGTCCCCCGAGACAGGGGCAGTTACGCGAGCAGTACTTC.

The rearrangement uses TRBV28 and TRBJ1-5; a possible D gene is TRBD1 (5 bases). Germline V lookup: CDR1 MDHEN, CDR2 SYDVKM. The CDR3 runs 15 residues. V was pared by 4 bases and J by 2 bases, with 12 bases between. CDR3 residues: CASSWGGDGNQPQHF. CDR3 sequence (DNA): TGTGCCAGCAGTTGGGGCGGGGACGGCAATCAGCCCCAGCATTTT.

V usage is TRBV3-1 (or the pseudogene TRBV3-2) and J usage is TRBJ2-1; TRBD1 matches at 9 bases. There are 13 residues in the CDR3. Germline V gene data show CDR1 as LGHDT and CDR2 as YNNKEL (reference sequence). The J segment lost 8 bases and the V segment lost 6 bases, leaving 5 bases of the junction unmatched. The CDR3 DNA reads TGTGCCAGCAGGGGGACAGGGATCTATGAGCAGTTCTTC. Translation: CASRGTGIYEQFF.

The V and J genes are TRBV27 and TRBJ1-5; D is possibly TRBD1 (6 bases). The germline CDR1 and CDR2 sequences are MNHEY and SMNVEV (reference sequence). This CDR3 has 14 amino acids. Trimming took 4 bases from V and 2 from J, leaving 9 bases between them. The CDR3 here is CASSWGPGNQPQHF. The CDR3 DNA reads TGTGCCAGCAGTTGGGGGCCTGGCAATCAGCCCCAGCATTTT.

CDR3 loop: CASSQGWRAEAFF. The CDR3 nucleotides read TGTGCCAGCAGCCAAGGTTGGAGGGCTGAAGCTTTCTTT. The V call is TRBV3-1 (or the pseudogene TRBV3-2), the J call TRBJ1-1; D is undetermined. The CDR3 is 13 residues long. V shed 1 base and J shed 6 bases, with 9 bases lying between them. Germline V gives CDR1 LGHDT, CDR2 YNNKEL (reference sequence).